This entry features one TCR beta chain sequence. Data came from immunoSEQ multiplex PCR; TCRdb stores just in-frame clones and leaves some out. Of around 200,000 clones detected, approximately 92% appear once; the ten largest clones hold more than 1.1%. The data belong to a study of control samples from healthy donors and cancer patients. This clonotype was sampled from a man aged 18 to 35 in good health. The material sequenced was blood.

CDR3 in amino acids: CASSLDYTDTQYF. CDR3 DNA sequence: TGTGCCAGCAGCCTAGACTACACAGATACGCAGTATTTT. The chain couples TRBV7-3 to TRBJ2-3, with D maybe TRBD2 (5 bases). This CDR3 region has 13 residues. Trimming shortened V by 5 bases and J by 2 bases, and 8 bases separated the two germline ends. Germline V gives CDR1 SGHTA, CDR2 FQGTGA.